This T cell receptor (beta chain) was documented in a study of T cells in Graves' hyperthyroidism and ophthalmopathy. Researchers amplified the TCR beta CDR3 regions from RNA transcripts. The study used the HTBI primer set for a first-round RT-PCR of the TCR CDR3. One entry per CDR3 protein, called by TCRdb with MiXCR from the multiplex PCR reads. The sample carries around 350,000 distinct CDR3 sequences, 25% recorded once. This clonotype was observed at least ten times. V gave up 3 bases and J gave up 0 bases; unmatched junction bases: 3. The CDR3 spans 15 residues. Germline CDR1 reads KGHSH; CDR2 reads LQKENI. Clinicians diagnosed patients from clinical symptoms, serum thyroxine and TRAb, thyroid ultrasound and orbital computed tomography.

This sequence was found in a man aged 45-60 years with Graves' hyperthyroidism. The sample taken for sequencing was blood. The V gene is TRBV18, the J gene TRBJ2-3; 7 positions agree with TRBD2. CDR3 nucleotides: TGTGCCAGCTCACCGCCTAGCGGAAGCACAGATACGCAGTATTTT. As protein: CASSPPSGSTDTQYF.